Reported below is one TCR beta chain. The antigen remains unidentified. This CDR3 has 13 amino acids. V was trimmed by 6 bases and J by 0 bases, leaving 9 bases between them. The V gene's germline CDR1 is DFQATT and CDR2 SNEGSKA (reference sequence). Treatment reported: roughly 10-day PBMC culture with coronavirus spike peptide pools or control peptides (ViraFEST assay). T cells were expanded with peptide pools, and expanded clonotypes were identified by TCR sequencing. The Oncomine TCR Beta short-read assay was applied to DNA of cultured CD4+ T cells. TCRdb redid the calling of the PCR reads with MiXCR, one entry per CDR3 protein. The sample consists of fewer than 20,000 distinct CDR3 sequences, about three quarters of them appearing once. This entry is derived from a study of vaccination and CD4 T cells after COVID-19. Whole-study results and caveats: Counts of SARS-CoV-2-reactive clonotypes had a median that went from approximately 21 to 40, a nonsignificant change.

This rearrangement joins TRBV20-1 to TRBJ1-5; D unresolved. The origin of this receptor is a human donor who had recovered from COVID-19. The material sequenced was CD4+ T cells from blood, cultured in vitro. The CDR3 DNA reads as TGCAGTGCGGACGTAGGTAGCAATCAGCCCCAGCATTTT. Amino acid sequence: CSADVGSNQPQHF.